These 19 T cell receptor beta chains were sequenced from one sample in a study of cytomegalovirus exposure and HLA in healthy donors. Primers: 60 Vbeta forward and 13 Jbeta reverse. The repertoire was sequenced with immunoSEQ multiplex PCR; TCRdb's copy has only in-frame clones and lacks some. The sample carries 100,000 or so clones, around three quarters recorded once. Sequenced material: PBMCs. Source of these receptors: a man in his thirties or forties in good health and CMV-seropositive.

This clone was counted once. The chain is built from TRBV27 and TRBJ2-1, with 10 bases matching TRBD2. Germline V gene sequence: CDR1 MNHEY, CDR2 SMNVEV (reference sequence). With 5 bases clipped from V and 2 bases from J, the junction kept 3 bases outside the gene matches. The CDR3 spans 15 residues. CDR3 sequence (DNA): TGTGCCAGCAGTAGCGGGGGGGCCCCCTACAATGAGCAGTTCTTC. Translating gives CASSSGGAPYNEQFF.

The V gene is TRBV19, the J gene TRBJ2-1; D remains ambiguous. This CDR3 is 13 amino acids long. With 3 bases removed from V and 8 bases from J, the gap between germline ends came to 11 bases. Per germline, CDR1 LNHDA and CDR2 SQIVND (reference sequence). CDR3 sequence reads: CASSMGRHHEQFF. DNA for the CDR3: TGTGCCAGTAGTATGGGCAGGCACCATGAGCAGTTCTTC.

Only a few counts were recorded for this clone. The chain recombines TRBV4-1 with TRBJ2-5; possibly TRBD1 for D (6 bases). Germline loops: CDR1 MGHRA, CDR2 YSYEKL. The CDR3 runs 14 residues. V lost 3 bases and J 5 bases, leaving 13 bases between the germline ends. The CDR3 DNA reads TGCGCCAGCAGCCAGTCCTGGGGGCAGGAGACCCAGTACTTC. Translated: CASSQSWGQETQYF.

The V and J genes are TRBV7-8 and TRBJ2-7, with TRBD1 matching 10 bases. CDR1 SGHVS and CDR2 FQNEAQ come from the germline V gene. There are 15 residues in the CDR3. The trim removed 1 base at V and 3 bases at J, leaving 3 bases unmatched. For the CDR3, the DNA is TGTGCCAGCAGCTTAGGCGGGGACAGGGGCTACGAGCAGTACTTC. This codes for CASSLGGDRGYEQYF.

This sequence joins TRBV11-2 and TRBJ1-4; possibly TRBD1 for D (6 bases). V was pared by 3 bases and J by 3 bases, with 14 bases between. The CDR3 runs 16 residues. Germline V CDR1 and CDR2: SGHAT, FQNNGV. The DNA of the CDR3 is TGTGCCAGCAGCTTCCAGGGGTTGGTGCCTAATGAAAAACTGTTTTTT. Amino acids: CASSFQGLVPNEKLFF.

The sample holds one count of this clone. J is TRBJ1-1 and V is TRBV6-6; TRBD1 matches at 7 bases. The CDR3 contains 14 residues. Germline CDR1 reads MNHNY; CDR2 reads SVGAGI (reference sequence). The V segment lost 7 bases and the J segment 6 bases; nucleotides outside the gene matches: 11. The CDR3 DNA sequence: TGTGCCAGCACCCCGACAGGGCGCGCGGCTGAAGCTTTCTTT. It is translated as CASTPTGRAAEAFF.

The J gene is TRBJ2-1, the V gene TRBV4-1, with 7 bases matching TRBD1. Looked up from germline, CDR1 is MGHRA and CDR2 is YSYEKL. The V segment lost 4 bases and the J segment 2 bases; nucleotides outside the gene matches: 2. The CDR3 loop spans 14 amino acids. As DNA, the CDR3 is TGCGCCAGCAGCCCGGGACAGACCTACAATGAGCAGTTCTTC. It translates to CASSPGQTYNEQFF.

This clone was seen only a few times. V gene TRBV6-6 combines with J gene TRBJ2-1; 16 bases map to TRBD2. The CDR3 has 16 residues. Germline values: CDR1 MNHNY, CDR2 SVGAGI (reference sequence). With V trimmed by 5 bases and J by 4 bases, 2 bases remained unmatched. CDR3: CASSPGLAGGYNEQFF. The CDR3 nucleotides are TGTGCCAGCAGTCCGGGACTAGCGGGGGGGTACAATGAGCAGTTCTTC.

This clone was found once. The V gene is TRBV29-1, the J gene TRBJ2-5; 7 bases fit TRBD2. The end of the DNA aligns better with TRBJ2-7, so the J call may be wrong. In germline, CDR1 is SQVTM, CDR2 ANQGSEA. This CDR3 has 16 amino acids. The CDR3: CSVEAVMASGNYEQYF. The CDR3 DNA is TGCAGCGTTGAAGCCGTCATGGCTAGCGGAAACTACGAGCAGTACTTC.

The genes are TRBV11-2 and TRBJ2-7; 10 bases align to TRBD2. V gave up 3 bases and J gave up 5 bases; unmatched junction bases: 4. Germline values: CDR1 SGHAT, CDR2 FQNNGV. The CDR3 spans 14 residues. Written as DNA, the CDR3 is TGTGCCAGCAGCTTGCTAGCGGGAGCAGACGAGCAGTACTTC. Its translation is CASSLLAGADEQYF.

The CDR3 DNA sequence: TGTGCCAGCAGCCTTCGGACAGGGTTAGGCTACACCTTC. Translation: CASSLRTGLGYTF. The rearrangement links TRBV6-5 to TRBJ1-2, with TRBD1 identical over 8 bases. CDR3 length equals 13 residues. CDR1 is MNHEY and CDR2 is SVGAGI in the germline V gene. Trimming removed 6 bases from V and 8 bases from J; junction bases left unmatched: 8.

This clone has just a few counts. The J gene is TRBJ1-5, the V gene TRBV27, with a weak D call TRBD1 (6 bases). V dropped 0 bases and J dropped 7 bases, with 13 bases sitting between them. CDR3 length: 15 amino acids. Germline V gene data show CDR1 as MNHEY and CDR2 as SMNVEV (reference sequence). In DNA, the CDR3 is TGTGCCAGCAGTTTATCCACAGGGTATGGACAGCCCCAGCATTTT. Protein: CASSLSTGYGQPQHF.

The chain recombines TRBV5-1 with TRBJ2-2; possibly TRBD2 for D (5 bases). CDR3 length: 16 residues. Germline V gene lookup returns CDR1 SGHRS and CDR2 YFSETQ. V was trimmed by 1 base and J by 0 bases, leaving 10 bases between them. In DNA form, the CDR3 reads TGCGCCAGCAGCTTGATGGCGGGCGCGAACACCGGGGAGCTGTTTTTT. Translated: CASSLMAGANTGELFF.

This chain joins TRBV4-3 and TRBJ1-1; D is unresolved. The CDR3 totals 15 residues. Per the germline V gene, CDR1 is LGHNA and CDR2 is YSLEER. V was shortened by 3 bases and J by 5 bases, with 16 bases between the two germline ends. In nucleotides, the CDR3 is TGCGCCAGCAGCCAGGAGGAACGGGGATCGACTGAAGCTTTCTTT. Translated, it gives CASSQEERGSTEAFF.

This chain joins TRBV7-6 and TRBJ2-2; 9 bases are a match to TRBD2. Germline V lookup: CDR1 SGHVS, CDR2 FNYEAQ. The CDR3 spans 16 residues. Trimming at V came to 1 base and at J to 7 bases, leaving 7 bases not matched to a gene. CDR3 residues: CASSLGAGGQDGELFF. The DNA of the CDR3 is TGTGCCAGCAGCTTAGGTGCGGGAGGGCAGGACGGGGAGCTGTTTTTT. The entire variable domain, with the rest obtained from reference TRBV7-6 and TRBJ2-2, is as follows: GAGVSQSPRYKVTKRGQDVALRCDPISGHVSLYWYRQALGQGPEFLTYFNYEAQQDKSGLPNDRFSAERPEGSISTLTIQRTEQRDSAMYRCASSLGAGGQDGELFFGEGSRLTVL.

The chain is built from TRBV18 and TRBJ2-7; 7 nucleotides agree with TRBD2. Germline lookup yields CDR1 KGHSH and CDR2 LQKENI. Trimming at V came to 7 bases and at J to 5 bases, leaving 11 bases not matched to a gene. The CDR3 covers 14 residues. The CDR3 loop is CASYSGQRGDEQYV. The CDR3 DNA reads TGTGCCAGCTATAGCGGTCAGCGGGGTGACGAGCAGTACGTC.

V is TRBV5-5 and J is TRBJ1-1; a possible D gene is TRBD1 (5 bases). The V and J ends lost 4 bases and 0 bases respectively, with 10 bases between them. CDR3 length: 14 amino acids. CDR1 and CDR2 from the germline V gene are SGHKS and YYEKEE (reference sequence). This CDR3 is CASSKGMVNTEAFF. The CDR3 DNA sequence: TGTGCCAGCAGCAAGGGGATGGTGAACACTGAAGCTTTCTTT.

The rearrangement joins TRBV6-1 to TRBJ1-1, with D unclear. The germline V gene has CDR1 MNHNS and CDR2 SASEGT. V was trimmed by 1 base and J by 6 bases, leaving 12 bases between them. There are 14 residues in the CDR3. The CDR3 DNA reads as TGTGCCAGCAGTGAAGATGCGCGCGGCGCTGAAGCTTTCTTT. This gives the protein CASSEDARGAEAFF.

The chain has TRBV28 and TRBJ2-7; D unresolved. The CDR3 loop spans 13 amino acids. Germline V CDR1 and CDR2: MDHEN, SYDVKM. Trimming removed 3 bases at V and 3 bases at J, with 9 bases between. The CDR3 region is CASSFLRFYEQYF. The DNA for the CDR3 is TGTGCCAGCAGTTTTCTCAGATTCTACGAGCAGTACTTC.